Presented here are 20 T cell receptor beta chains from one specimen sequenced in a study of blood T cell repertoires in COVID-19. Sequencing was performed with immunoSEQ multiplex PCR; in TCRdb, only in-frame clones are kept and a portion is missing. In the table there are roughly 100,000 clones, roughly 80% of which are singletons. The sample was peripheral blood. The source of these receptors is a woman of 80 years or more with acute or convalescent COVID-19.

CDR3 bases: TGTGCCAGCACCTCTGGCCCCTACAATGAGCAGTTCTTC. This translates into CASTSGPYNEQFF. V is TRBV27 and J is TRBJ2-1; D gene ambiguous. CDR1 is MNHEY and CDR2 is SMNVEV in the germline V gene (reference sequence). Trimming removed 7 bases at V and 2 bases at J, with 9 bases between. The CDR3 spans 13 residues.

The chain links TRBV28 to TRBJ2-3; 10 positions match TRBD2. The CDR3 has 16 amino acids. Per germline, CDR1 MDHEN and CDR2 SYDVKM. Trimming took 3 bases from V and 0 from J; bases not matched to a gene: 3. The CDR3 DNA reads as TGTGCCAGCAGTTTCGGACTAGCGGCTAGCACAGATACGCAGTATTTT. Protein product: CASSFGLAASTDTQYF.

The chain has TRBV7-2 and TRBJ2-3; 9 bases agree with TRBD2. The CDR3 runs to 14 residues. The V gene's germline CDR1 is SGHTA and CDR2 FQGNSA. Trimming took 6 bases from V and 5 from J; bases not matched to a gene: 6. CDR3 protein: CASRQAGGRDTQYF. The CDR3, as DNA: TGTGCCAGCAGACAAGCGGGAGGTCGAGATACGCAGTATTTT.

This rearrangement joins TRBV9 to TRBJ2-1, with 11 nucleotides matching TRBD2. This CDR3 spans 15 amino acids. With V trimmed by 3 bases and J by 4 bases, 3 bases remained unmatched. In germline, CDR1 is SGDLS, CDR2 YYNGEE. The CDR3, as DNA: TGTGCCAGCAGCGCTACTAGCGGGAGTTACAATGAGCAGTTCTTC. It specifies CASSATSGSYNEQFF.

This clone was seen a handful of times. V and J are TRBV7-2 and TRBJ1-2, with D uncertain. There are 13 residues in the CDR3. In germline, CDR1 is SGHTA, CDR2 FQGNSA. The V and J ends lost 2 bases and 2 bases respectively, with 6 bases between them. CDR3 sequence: CASSLPQNYGYTF. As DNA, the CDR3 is TGTGCCAGCAGCTTACCGCAGAACTATGGCTACACCTTC.

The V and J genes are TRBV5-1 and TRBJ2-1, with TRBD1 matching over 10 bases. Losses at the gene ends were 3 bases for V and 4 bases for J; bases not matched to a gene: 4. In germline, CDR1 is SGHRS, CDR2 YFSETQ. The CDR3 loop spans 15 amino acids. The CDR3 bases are TGCGCCAGCAGCTCGACAGGGGGCGCGTACAATGAGCAGTTCTTC. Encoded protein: CASSSTGGAYNEQFF.

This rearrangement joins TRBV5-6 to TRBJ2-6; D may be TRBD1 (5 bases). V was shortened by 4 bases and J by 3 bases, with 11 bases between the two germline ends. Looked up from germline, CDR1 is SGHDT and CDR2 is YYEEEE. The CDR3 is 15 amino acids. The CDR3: CASSMDILGANVLTF. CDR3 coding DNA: TGTGCCAGCAGCATGGACATTCTTGGGGCCAACGTCCTGACTTTC.

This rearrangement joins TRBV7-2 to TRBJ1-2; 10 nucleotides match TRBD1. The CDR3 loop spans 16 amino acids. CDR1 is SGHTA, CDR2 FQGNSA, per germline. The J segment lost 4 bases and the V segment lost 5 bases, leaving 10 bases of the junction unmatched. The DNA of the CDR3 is TGTGCCAGCAGCCCTATGGGGACAGGGGTGGTCTATGGCTACACCTTC. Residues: CASSPMGTGVVYGYTF.

The chain's CDR3 is CASSPNRGQDTQYF. CDR3 sequence (DNA): TGTGCCAGCAGCCCGAATAGAGGGCAAGATACGCAGTATTTT. The chain links TRBV6-5 to TRBJ2-3, with D perhaps TRBD2 (5 bases). The CDR3 is made up of 14 amino acids. CDR1 is MNHEY, CDR2 SVGAGI, per germline. Trimming pared 6 bases from V and 5 bases from J, leaving 15 bases between.

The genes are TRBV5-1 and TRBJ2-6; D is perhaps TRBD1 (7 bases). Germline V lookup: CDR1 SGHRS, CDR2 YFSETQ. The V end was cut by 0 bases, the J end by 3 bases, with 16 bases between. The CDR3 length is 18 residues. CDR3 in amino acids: CASSLGGGGAGGANVLTF. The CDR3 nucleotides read TGCGCCAGCAGCTTGGGCGGAGGGGGCGCGGGTGGGGCCAACGTCCTGACTTTC.

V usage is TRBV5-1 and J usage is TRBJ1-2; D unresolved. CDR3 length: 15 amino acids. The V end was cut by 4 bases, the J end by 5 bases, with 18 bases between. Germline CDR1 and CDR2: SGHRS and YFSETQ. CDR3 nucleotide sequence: TGCGCCAGCAGCCTTGAGGACGGGGTGGAATATGGCTACACCTTC. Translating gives CASSLEDGVEYGYTF.

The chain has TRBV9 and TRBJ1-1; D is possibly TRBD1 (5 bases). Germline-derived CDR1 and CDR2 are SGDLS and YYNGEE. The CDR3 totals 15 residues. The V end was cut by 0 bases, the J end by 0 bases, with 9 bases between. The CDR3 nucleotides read TGTGCCAGCAGCGTAGGAGACAGAATGAACACTGAAGCTTTCTTT. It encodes CASSVGDRMNTEAFF.

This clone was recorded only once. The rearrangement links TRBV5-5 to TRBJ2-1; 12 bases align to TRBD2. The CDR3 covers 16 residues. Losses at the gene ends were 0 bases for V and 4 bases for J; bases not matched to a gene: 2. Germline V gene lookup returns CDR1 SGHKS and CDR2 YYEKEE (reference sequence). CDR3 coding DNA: TGTGCCAGCAGCTTGGGACTAGCGGGAGAGTACAATGAGCAGTTCTTC. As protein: CASSLGLAGEYNEQFF.

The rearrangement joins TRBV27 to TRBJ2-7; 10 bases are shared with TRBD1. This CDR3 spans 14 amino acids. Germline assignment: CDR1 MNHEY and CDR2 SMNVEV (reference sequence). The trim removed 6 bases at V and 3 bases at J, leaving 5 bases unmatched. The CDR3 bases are TGTGCCAGCAGGCCGGGACAGGGGTTCTACGAGCAGTACTTC. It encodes CASRPGQGFYEQYF.

Here the CDR3 reads CASSRDRDTNEKLFF. DNA of the CDR3: TGTGCCAGCAGTAGGGACAGGGATACTAATGAAAAACTGTTTTTT. The rearrangement links TRBV27 to TRBJ1-4; TRBD1 aligns across 9 bases. There are 15 residues in the CDR3. Germline V CDR1 and CDR2: MNHEY, SMNVEV (reference sequence). V lost 5 bases, J lost 2 bases, and 3 bases stayed unmatched.

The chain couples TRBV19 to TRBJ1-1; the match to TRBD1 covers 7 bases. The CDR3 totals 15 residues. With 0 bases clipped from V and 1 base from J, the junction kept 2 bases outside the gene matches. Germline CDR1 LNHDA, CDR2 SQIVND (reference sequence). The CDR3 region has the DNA TGTGCCAGTAGTATAGATGGGACAGAGAACACTGAAGCTTTCTTT. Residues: CASSIDGTENTEAFF.

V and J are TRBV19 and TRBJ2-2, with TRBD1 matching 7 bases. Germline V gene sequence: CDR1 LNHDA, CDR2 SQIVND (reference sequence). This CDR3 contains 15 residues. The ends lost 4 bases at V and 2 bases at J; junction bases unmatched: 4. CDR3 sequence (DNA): TGTGCCAGTAGTAAGGGGGCCGGCAACACCGGGGAGCTGTTTTTT. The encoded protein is CASSKGAGNTGELFF. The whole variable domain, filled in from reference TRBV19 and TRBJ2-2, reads DGGITQSPKYLFRKEGQNVTLSCEQNLNHDAMYWYRQDPGQGLRLIYYSQIVNDFQKGDIAEGYSVSREKKESFPLTVTSAQKNPTAFYLCASSKGAGNTGELFFGEGSRLTVL.

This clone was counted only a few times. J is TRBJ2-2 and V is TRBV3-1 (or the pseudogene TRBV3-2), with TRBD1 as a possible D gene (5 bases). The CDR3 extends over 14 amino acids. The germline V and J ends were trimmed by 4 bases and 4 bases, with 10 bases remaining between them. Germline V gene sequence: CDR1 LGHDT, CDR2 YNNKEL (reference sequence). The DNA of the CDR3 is TGTGCCAGCAGCCCCCGACAGAGCACCGGGGAGCTGTTTTTT. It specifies CASSPRQSTGELFF.

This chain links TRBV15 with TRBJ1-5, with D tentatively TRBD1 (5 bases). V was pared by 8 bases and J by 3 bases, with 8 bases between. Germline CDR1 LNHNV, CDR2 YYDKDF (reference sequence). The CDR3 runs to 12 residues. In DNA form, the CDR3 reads TGTGCCACCGGACACTCCAATCAGCCCCAGCATTTT. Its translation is CATGHSNQPQHF.

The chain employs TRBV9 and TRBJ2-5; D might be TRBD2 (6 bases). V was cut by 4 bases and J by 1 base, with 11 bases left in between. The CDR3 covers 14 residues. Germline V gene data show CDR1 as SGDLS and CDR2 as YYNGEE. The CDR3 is CASSKAGTQETQYF. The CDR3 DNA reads TGTGCCAGCAGCAAGGCGGGAACCCAAGAGACCCAGTACTTC.